These 20 T cell receptor beta chains share one sample of origin, sequenced in a study of blood T cell repertoires in COVID-19 (TCRdb year 2020). Preparation of the library involved the immunoSEQ multiplex PCR assay. TCRdb holds this immuneACCESS table with in-frame rearrangements only. Some clones are missing; in checked studies, unresolved V genes explain under half, and the rest has no known cause. Across this sample there are 30,000 to 40,000 clones, with roughly 93% seen only once. Approximately 0.95% of the sample comes from the top ten. The sample was peripheral blood. The receptors here all came from a male donor with active COVID-19.

The chain links TRBV24-1 to TRBJ2-2; D call uncertain. This CDR3 region has 15 residues. Between the trimmed V and J ends, which lost 3 bases and 4 bases, there was a span of 11 bases. Germline lookup yields CDR1 KGHDR and CDR2 SFDVKD. The DNA for the CDR3 is TGTGCCACCAGTGATCCCCGGGTAGGCACCGGGGAGCTGTTTTTT. Protein sequence: CATSDPRVGTGELFF.

The gene calls are TRBV13 and TRBJ2-3, with a possible D match to TRBD2 (6 bases). V was pared by 3 bases and J by 0 bases, with 25 bases between. The CDR3 runs to 20 residues. Germline loops: CDR1 PRHDT, CDR2 FYEKMQ (reference sequence). CDR3 protein: CASSFPRWAGWNSSTDTQYF. The CDR3 region has the DNA TGTGCCAGCAGCTTCCCTCGGTGGGCGGGGTGGAATAGTAGCACAGATACGCAGTATTTT.

The J gene is TRBJ2-3, the V gene TRBV5-4; TRBD1 is a possible D gene (5 bases). The CDR3 covers 14 residues. Looked up from germline, CDR1 is SGHNT and CDR2 is YYREEE (reference sequence). Trimming stripped 2 bases from V and 6 bases from J, with 13 bases between. The CDR3 coding sequence is TGTGCCAGCAGCTTTCGACAGCCCCCGGATACGCAGTATTTT. Its translation: CASSFRQPPDTQYF.

The gene calls are TRBV19 and TRBJ1-2, with D perhaps matching TRBD1 (6 bases). V was cut by 0 bases and J by 3 bases, with 8 bases left in between. The germline V gene has CDR1 LNHDA and CDR2 SQIVND (reference sequence). This CDR3 is built from 14 residues. In DNA, the CDR3 is TGTGCCAGTAGTATAGATTCAGGGGACTATGGCTACACCTTC. It encodes CASSIDSGDYGYTF.

This clone was seen a few times. The chain employs TRBV27 and TRBJ1-4; 7 nucleotides match TRBD1. V was pared by 6 bases and J by 8 bases, with 9 bases of the junction left unmatched. This CDR3 contains 14 residues. Germline-derived CDR1 and CDR2 are MNHEY and SMNVEV (reference sequence). The CDR3 sequence is CASRRQGIKEKLFF. The CDR3 nucleotides read TGTGCCAGCAGGCGACAGGGCATTAAGGAAAAACTGTTTTTT.

This chain uses TRBV12-3 or TRBV12-4 with TRBJ1-2; D call uncertain. This CDR3 comprises 13 residues. The V and J ends lost 3 bases and 3 bases respectively, with 8 bases between them. The CDR3 protein is CASSLRKYYGYTF. CDR3 in DNA: TGTGCCAGCAGTTTGAGGAAATACTATGGCTACACCTTC.

The genes are TRBV7-8 and TRBJ2-2; no clear D. This CDR3 spans 16 amino acids. The germline V and J ends were trimmed by 8 bases and 0 bases, with 16 bases remaining between them. Germline-derived CDR1 and CDR2 are SGHVS and FQNEAQ. Here the CDR3 DNA reads TGTGCCAGCGTTATTGTGGGCAGGTCGAACACCGGGGAGCTGTTTTTT. As protein: CASVIVGRSNTGELFF.

The genes are TRBV6-5 and TRBJ1-4, with D perhaps TRBD1 (6 bases). The germline V gene encodes CDR1 MNHEY and CDR2 SVGAGI. CDR3 length: 14 amino acids. V dropped 7 bases and J dropped 7 bases, with 16 bases sitting between them. The CDR3 sequence: CASTTWGGSEKLFF. CDR3 in DNA: TGTGCCAGCACCACTTGGGGGGGCAGTGAAAAACTGTTTTTT.

The rearrangement links TRBV18 to TRBJ2-2, with TRBD1 identical over 8 bases. This CDR3 comprises 15 residues. J gave up 6 bases and V 3 bases, and 6 bases lay outside the gene matches. Germline V gene lookup returns CDR1 KGHSH and CDR2 LQKENI. CDR3: CASSPLQGAAGELFF. CDR3 sequence (DNA): TGTGCCAGCTCACCCTTGCAGGGGGCGGCCGGGGAGCTGTTTTTT.

This chain connects TRBV24-1 to TRBJ2-1; 7 bases map to TRBD1. V lost 4 bases and J lost 0; bases outside the gene matches: 8. Per the germline V gene, CDR1 is KGHDR and CDR2 is SFDVKD. This CDR3 is 17 amino acids long. The CDR3 loop is CATSDQDRSSSYNEQFF. The CDR3 coding sequence is TGTGCCACCAGTGACCAGGACAGGTCGAGCTCCTACAATGAGCAGTTCTTC.

This clone was counted once. The chain uses TRBV6-1 and TRBJ1-1; unclear D gene. Germline CDR1 and CDR2: MNHNS and SASEGT. V lost 2 bases and J lost 1, with 8 bases in between. The CDR3 consists of 14 residues. The CDR3 here is CASSEIVPNTEAFF. The CDR3 DNA sequence: TGTGCCAGCAGTGAAATAGTCCCGAACACTGAAGCTTTCTTT.

This chain uses TRBV6-2 or TRBV6-3 with TRBJ2-4; D gene unclear. V dropped 5 bases and J dropped 5 bases, with 13 bases sitting between them. Germline V gives CDR1 MNHEY, CDR2 SVGEGT. CDR3 length: 14 amino acids. CDR3 coding DNA: TGTGCCAGCAGTAATACCCGGGTTCAAAACATTCAGTACTTC. Residues: CASSNTRVQNIQYF.

The J gene is TRBJ1-1, the V gene TRBV7-3; no firm D call. V was pared by 5 bases and J by 4 bases, with 14 bases between. There are 14 residues in the CDR3. Germline CDR1 and CDR2: SGHTA and FQGTGA. CDR3 bases: TGTGCCAGCAGCCCCCGCGGTAGCGGCACTGAAGCTTTCTTT. Amino acids: CASSPRGSGTEAFF. Combining the CDR3 with reference TRBV7-3 and TRBJ1-1 gives the whole variable domain GAGVSQTPSNKVTEKGKYVELRCDPISGHTALYWYRQSLGQGPEFLIYFQGTGAADDSGLPNDRFFAVRPEGSVSTLKIQRTERGDSAVYLCASSPRGSGTEAFFGQGTRLTVV.

The J gene is TRBJ2-7, the V gene TRBV4-2, with D possibly matching TRBD2 (7 bases). Germline values: CDR1 LGHNA, CDR2 YNFKEQ. Trimming removed 0 bases from V and 1 base from J, with 13 bases in between. The CDR3 consists of 16 residues. The CDR3 loop reads CASSQDVGGPSYEQYF. Written as DNA, the CDR3 is TGTGCCAGCAGCCAAGATGTGGGGGGGCCGTCCTACGAGCAGTACTTC.

The rearrangement joins TRBV19 to TRBJ1-1; D ambiguous. Trimming removed 1 base at V and 3 bases at J, with 12 bases between. Per germline, CDR1 LNHDA and CDR2 SQIVND (reference sequence). The CDR3 totals 15 residues. CDR3 in amino acids: CASSIGNIGDTEAFF. The DNA for the CDR3 is TGTGCCAGTAGTATAGGGAACATAGGAGACACTGAAGCTTTCTTT.

The chain uses TRBV4-1 and TRBJ2-7; possible D gene TRBD1, 5 bases. V was pared by 3 bases and J by 0 bases, with 9 bases between. This CDR3 has 14 residues. Germline V CDR1 and CDR2: MGHRA, YSYEKL. CDR3 nucleotides: TGCGCCAGCAGCCAGTTACAGGTCTCCTACGAGCAGTACTTC. It encodes CASSQLQVSYEQYF.

The chain has TRBV18 and TRBJ2-1, with TRBD1 identical over 7 bases. This CDR3 region has 18 residues. V shed 3 bases and J 5 bases; nucleotides not matched to a gene: 16. Germline CDR1 KGHSH, CDR2 LQKENI. The CDR3 nucleotides are TGTGCCAGCTCACCCAGTCTAGGGAGCAACAGGGGTAACAATGAGCAGTTCTTC. It codes for CASSPSLGSNRGNNEQFF.

The chain employs TRBV7-9 and TRBJ2-3; TRBD1 matches at 7 bases. The CDR3 runs to 12 residues. CDR1 is SEHNR and CDR2 is FQNEAQ in the germline V gene (reference sequence). V was clipped by 3 bases and J by 14 bases; unmatched bases: 8. The CDR3 coding sequence is TGTGCCAGCAGCTTGGGGACAGTACGCAGGTATTTT. Encoded protein: CASSLGTVRRYF.

The chain uses TRBV10-3 and TRBJ1-2, with D hard to call. Trimming cost V 11 bases and J 0 bases, with 19 bases left between them. The CDR3 has 15 amino acids. The germline V gene encodes CDR1 ENHRY and CDR2 SYGVKD. Written as DNA, the CDR3 is TGTGCCCTGAGCCCAGAGGCCCCCCCTAACTATGGCTACACCTTC. Protein sequence: CALSPEAPPNYGYTF.

The V call is TRBV15, the J call TRBJ1-2; D gene ambiguous. CDR1 LNHNV and CDR2 YYDKDF come from the germline V gene (reference sequence). V was cut by 4 bases and J by 7 bases, with 10 bases left in between. This CDR3 comprises 12 residues. The CDR3 DNA sequence: TGTGCCACCAGCACATCCTTCGGTGGCTACACCTTC. It encodes CATSTSFGGYTF.